This TCR beta chain was obtained from a study of blood T cells in healthy people across ages. It was with a sample-barcoded 5' primer and a J-beta primer mix that a second PCR of roughly 7 to 12 cycles was run. TCRdb independently ran MiXCR on the 5' RACE reads; one entry per CDR3 protein. Of 750,000 to 950,000 distinct CDR3 sequences listed, almost 30% were seen once; the top ten hold about 9.4%. This CDR3 region has 16 residues. The V end was cut by 3 bases, the J end by 4 bases, with 18 bases between. This sample also appeared in a second study, on T cells of mothers and their children.

This chain uses TRBV12-3 or TRBV12-4 with TRBJ1-2; no definite D call. Sequencing was performed on blood. This sequence was found in a middle-aged woman in good health. The CDR3 nucleotides are TGTGCCAGCAGTTTTTTCCGGAGCCCAGGTGGCTATGGCTACACCTTC. Its protein product is CASSFFRSPGGYGYTF.